One sample yielded the 18 T cell receptor beta chains listed below, sequenced in a study of blood T cells in healthy people across ages. A second PCR, run for roughly 7 to 12 cycles, used a sample-barcoded 5' primer plus a J-beta primer mix. TCRdb ran MiXCR on the 5' RACE reads and lists one entry per CDR3 protein. The sample lists over 1.5 million distinct CDR3 sequences, approximately 50% occurring once. Sequencing used blood. The receptors come from a woman in her thirties or forties in good health.

The chain joins TRBV28 to TRBJ1-2; D is uncertain. In germline, CDR1 is MDHEN, CDR2 SYDVKM. This CDR3 contains 13 residues. V dropped 8 bases and J dropped 6 bases, with 16 bases sitting between them. CDR3 nucleotides: TGTGCCAGCCTGAACGACAAGGAGGATGGCTACACCTTC. Amino acids: CASLNDKEDGYTF.

This clonotype showed up many times. The rearrangement joins TRBV11-2 to TRBJ2-1; 7 bases are shared with TRBD1. CDR1 and CDR2 (germline): SGHAT, FQNNGV. Losses at the gene ends were 2 bases for V and 4 bases for J; bases not matched to a gene: 8. The CDR3 spans 16 residues. The CDR3 sequence: CASSLRGTDFYNEQFF. The CDR3 DNA is TGTGCCAGCAGCTTAAGGGGGACAGATTTTTACAATGAGCAGTTCTTC.

In its sample, this clonotype was seen a few times. The chain links TRBV2 to TRBJ2-3; D not resolved. The CDR3 contains 14 residues. Germline values: CDR1 SNHLY, CDR2 FYNNEI. The germline V and J ends were trimmed by 7 bases and 0 bases, with 11 bases remaining between them. The DNA of the CDR3 is TGTGCCAGCACCTCAAGTGCTAGCACAGATACGCAGTATTTT. Its translation is CASTSSASTDTQYF.

CDR3 nucleotide sequence: TGCGCCAGCAGCCAAGAGTCCGGCAGGGACTCCTACAATGAGCAGTTCTTC. This encodes CASSQESGRDSYNEQFF. The rearrangement links TRBV4-3 to TRBJ2-1; D may be TRBD1 (5 bases). The V end was cut by 0 bases, the J end by 0 bases, with 12 bases between. CDR3 length equals 17 residues. CDR1 and CDR2 from the germline V gene are LGHNA and YSLEER.

The J gene is TRBJ1-2, the V gene TRBV6-1; the D gene is possibly TRBD1 (5 bases). Germline V lookup: CDR1 MNHNS, CDR2 SASEGT. This CDR3 is 13 amino acids long. V was cut by 8 bases and J by 6 bases, with 16 bases left in between. CDR3 DNA sequence: TGTGCCAGCCGTATCCGGGGCGAGGATGGCTACACCTTC. Amino acids: CASRIRGEDGYTF.

The sample holds a few counts of this clonotype. The V call is TRBV7-3, the J call TRBJ2-1; 8 nucleotides agree with TRBD1. The CDR3 has 13 residues. Germline CDR1 and CDR2: SGHTA and FQGTGA. The V and J ends lost 5 bases and 8 bases, in that order; junction bases with no gene match: 5. The CDR3 reads CASSHRGVHEQFF. CDR3 DNA: TGTGCCAGCAGCCACAGGGGGGTGCATGAGCAGTTCTTC.

The chain is built from TRBV4-1 and TRBJ2-5, with 7 positions matching TRBD2. Germline lookup yields CDR1 MGHRA and CDR2 YSYEKL. CDR3 length: 13 amino acids. The J segment lost 7 bases and the V segment lost 1 base, leaving 3 bases of the junction unmatched. The CDR3, as DNA: TGCGCCAGCAGCCAAGGGACTAGTGTGACCCAGTACTTC. It translates to CASSQGTSVTQYF.

This clonotype has only a few counts. The J gene is TRBJ2-3, the V gene TRBV28, with D possibly matching TRBD2 (6 bases). The CDR3 contains 18 residues. The V end was cut by 5 bases, the J end by 3 bases, with 24 bases between. In germline, CDR1 is MDHEN, CDR2 SYDVKM. CDR3 amino acids: CASSAPPLAMMGTDTQYF. CDR3 nucleotide sequence: TGTGCCAGCAGTGCCCCCCCCCTAGCGATGATGGGTACAGATACGCAGTATTTT. Full variable domain (remainder filled in from reference TRBV28 and TRBJ2-3): DVKVTQSSRYLVKRTGEKVFLECVQDMDHENMFWYRQDPGLGLRLIYFSYDVKMKEKGDIPEGYSVSREKKERFSLILESASTNQTSMYLCASSAPPLAMMGTDTQYFGPGTRLTVL.

V is TRBV4-2 and J is TRBJ2-3, with 13 bases lining up with TRBD2. Trimming cost V 4 bases and J 4 bases; bases outside gene matches: 11. Germline V CDR1 and CDR2: LGHNA, YNFKEQ. The CDR3 runs 18 residues. The CDR3 sequence: CASSPGLAGAAGSDTQYF. The CDR3 DNA is TGTGCCAGCAGCCCAGGACTAGCGGGGGCGGCAGGGTCAGATACGCAGTATTTT.

The chain joins TRBV20-1 to TRBJ2-1; the D is unclear. Germline values: CDR1 DFQATT, CDR2 SNEGSKA (reference sequence). Trimming shortened V by 6 bases and J by 0 bases, and 15 bases separated the two germline ends. The CDR3 has 15 residues. The CDR3 region is CSACEDTSSYNEQFF. The CDR3, as DNA: TGCAGTGCCTGCGAAGACACAAGCTCCTACAATGAGCAGTTCTTC.

This clonotype was observed a handful of times. V is TRBV10-3 and J is TRBJ1-5, with unresolved D. Germline CDR1 and CDR2: ENHRY and SYGVKD. CDR3 size: 16 residues. Trimming left V 3 bases short and J 2 bases short, with 14 bases between. The CDR3 spells CAISEVGKEGNQPQHF. DNA of the CDR3: TGTGCCATCAGTGAAGTGGGGAAGGAAGGCAATCAGCCCCAGCATTTT.

The chain recombines TRBV5-1 with TRBJ2-5, with D possibly matching TRBD1 (5 bases). The J call may be mistaken, given a closer DNA end match to TRBJ2-1. The CDR3 totals 12 residues. Germline CDR1 and CDR2: SGHRS and YFSETQ. The CDR3 DNA follows: TGCGCCAGCAGCTCAGGGAATTGGGAGCAGTTCTTC. Translated, it gives CASSSGNWEQFF.

V usage is TRBV12-3 or TRBV12-4 and J usage is TRBJ1-1; D may be TRBD1 (5 bases). This CDR3 is built from 13 residues. Trimming removed 8 bases from V and 4 bases from J, with 14 bases in between. The CDR3 loop reads CASRAGTVTEAFF. The DNA of the CDR3 is TGTGCCAGCCGGGCAGGGACGGTCACTGAAGCTTTCTTT.

V and J are TRBV29-1 and TRBJ2-4; unclear D gene. The DNA matches TRBJ2-7 better at its end, which makes the J call doubtful. Per the germline V gene, CDR1 is SQVTM and CDR2 is ANQGSEA. The CDR3 loop spans 11 amino acids. The CDR3 here is CSVVRAYEQYF. The CDR3 DNA reads as TGCAGCGTTGTTCGTGCCTACGAGCAGTACTTC.

The chain recombines TRBV3-1 with TRBJ2-3, with TRBD2 matching over 8 bases. The CDR3 totals 15 residues. The trim removed 4 bases at V and 5 bases at J, leaving 8 bases unmatched. Germline V gene sequence: CDR1 LGHDT, CDR2 YNNKEL (reference sequence). This chain's CDR3 is CASSPRGLGLDTQYF. The CDR3 DNA reads TGTGCCAGCAGCCCACGGGGACTAGGTTTAGATACGCAGTATTTT.

V is TRBV6-5 and J is TRBJ2-1; 10 bases are a match to TRBD2. CDR3 size: 15 residues. Per the germline V gene, CDR1 is MNHEY and CDR2 is SVGAGI. Germline trimming cut 5 bases from V and 7 bases from J; bases unmatched to any gene: 8. CDR3 in DNA: TGTGCCAGCAGTCAGAGCGGGGGGGCCCGAAATGAGCAGTTCTTC. Protein sequence: CASSQSGGARNEQFF.

The genes are TRBV29-1 and TRBJ2-5; no firm D call. This CDR3 contains 12 residues. Germline V gene data show CDR1 as SQVTM and CDR2 as ANQGSEA. Deletions cut 7 bases from V and 5 bases from J, with 14 bases between. The CDR3 protein is CSAQKTLETQYF. The CDR3 DNA follows: TGCAGCGCCCAAAAGACCCTGGAGACCCAGTACTTC.

The rearrangement uses TRBV28 and TRBJ2-7; unclear D gene. The CDR3 is 12 residues long. V was cut by 6 bases and J by 5 bases, with 11 bases left in between. The germline gives CDR1 MDHEN, CDR2 SYDVKM. In nucleotides, the CDR3 is TGTGCCAGCAGGACCTGGTCCCACGAGCAGTACTTC. Its translation: CASRTWSHEQYF.